This TCR beta chain was captured in a study of blood T cell repertoires in COVID-19. Study as a whole: Donors in the United States, Italy and Spain gave samples during acute or convalescent COVID-19. Sources were T cells, B-cell-depleted T cells, or PBMCs; the material itself was cDNA or gDNA.

Under the authors' procedure: Estimated nucleated cell counts came from reference gene primer amplification. Measured with immunoSEQ multiplex PCR; TCRdb has only the in-frame clones, and not every one. V and J calls and clone size are those listed in that table; D and trimming were worked out from the DNA. The data contain some 6,700 clones, 88% of them singletons. Sequenced: peripheral blood. This TCR was recovered from a human donor in a cohort sampled during active COVID-19.

The CDR3 DNA follows: TGCGCCAGCAGCTCGCAAACTGGCGGGGGCGTAGAGCAGTACTTC. This sequence encodes CASSSQTGGGVEQYF. The chain is built from TRBV5-1 and TRBJ2-7; tentatively, D is TRBD2 (7 bases). V was cut by 3 bases and J by 7 bases, with 20 bases left in between. The germline V gene encodes CDR1 SGHRS and CDR2 YFSETQ. The CDR3 spans 15 residues. Filled out from reference TRBV5-1 and TRBJ2-7, the complete variable domain reads KAGVTQTPRYLIKTRGQQVTLSCSPISGHRSVSWYQQTPGQGLQFLFEYFSETQRNKGNFPGRFSGRQFSNSRSEMNVSTLELGDSALYLCASSSQTGGGVEQYFGPGTRLTVT.